The rows below give T cell receptor beta chains drawn from one sample of a study of cytomegalovirus exposure and HLA in healthy donors. Sequencing used immunoSEQ multiplex PCR; TCRdb keeps in-frame clones, though not all of them. The sample contains roughly 190,000 clones, approximately 70% of which appear only once. Input material: PBMCs. The receptor source for this set is a woman between 25 and 40 years old in good health and CMV-seronegative. Each CDR3 is given without its conserved first and last residue. The D gene is left open where the match is weak.

v_call: TRBV5-4
d_call: TRBD2
cdr3_aa: ASSLAGRYEQY

v_call: TRBV9
d_call: -
cdr3_aa: ASSLNGRGNTEAF

v_call: TRBV9
d_call: TRBD2
cdr3_aa: ASSQLAGERNEQF

v_call: TRBV5-1
d_call: -
cdr3_aa: ASSLGRAGSGNIQY

v_call: TRBV6-5
d_call: -
cdr3_aa: ASSYTWAPGANVLT

v_call: TRBV7-8
d_call: -
cdr3_aa: ASSLAYKYYEQY

v_call: TRBV30
d_call: -
cdr3_aa: AWRGGWGQY

v_call: TRBV19
d_call: -
cdr3_aa: ASCSGGGGNQPQH

v_call: TRBV30
d_call: -
cdr3_aa: AWSAGLGYGYT

v_call: TRBV7-2
d_call: -
cdr3_aa: ASSLNREGNGYT

v_call: TRBV19
d_call: -
cdr3_aa: ASSIIRLEDTDTQY

v_call: TRBV27
d_call: TRBD2
cdr3_aa: ASSLSRTSGGYNEQF

v_call: TRBV30
d_call: -
cdr3_aa: AWRLGAGRSPLH

v_call: TRBV5-1
d_call: -
cdr3_aa: ASSLEAGSQPQH

v_call: TRBV13
d_call: TRBD2
cdr3_aa: ASSRRTSGRAGWNEQF

v_call: TRBV5-1
d_call: -
cdr3_aa: ASNQGGLVRTEAF

v_call: TRBV2
d_call: TRBD2
cdr3_aa: ASSEALRTRVGNEQF

v_call: TRBV6-6
d_call: TRBD1
cdr3_aa: ASTIGQVKETQY

v_call: TRBV19
d_call: TRBD1
cdr3_aa: ASSLRGRFYGYT

v_call: TRBV10-3
d_call: TRBD1
cdr3_aa: AISESRTGANQPQH

v_call: TRBV6-1
d_call: TRBD1
cdr3_aa: ASRQTGVSGETQY

v_call: TRBV4-1
d_call: TRBD1
cdr3_aa: ASSRGTGENTEAF

v_call: TRBV6-6
d_call: TRBD2
cdr3_aa: ASSYIRGTTNNEQF

v_call: TRBV5-4
d_call: TRBD1
cdr3_aa: ASSPPGPGTANSPLH

v_call: TRBV27
d_call: -
cdr3_aa: ASSSHLSGHYEQY

v_call: TRBV29-1
d_call: -
cdr3_aa: SVNPGKGDYEQY

v_call: TRBV13
d_call: -
cdr3_aa: ASSSGTQYLNYGYA

v_call: TRBV5-4
d_call: -
cdr3_aa: ASLASDHTQY

v_call: TRBV7-2
d_call: -
cdr3_aa: ASSPHRVANYGYT

v_call: TRBV10-3
d_call: TRBD2
cdr3_aa: AISEIAGATDTQY

v_call: TRBV19
d_call: -
cdr3_aa: ASRGGGYGYT